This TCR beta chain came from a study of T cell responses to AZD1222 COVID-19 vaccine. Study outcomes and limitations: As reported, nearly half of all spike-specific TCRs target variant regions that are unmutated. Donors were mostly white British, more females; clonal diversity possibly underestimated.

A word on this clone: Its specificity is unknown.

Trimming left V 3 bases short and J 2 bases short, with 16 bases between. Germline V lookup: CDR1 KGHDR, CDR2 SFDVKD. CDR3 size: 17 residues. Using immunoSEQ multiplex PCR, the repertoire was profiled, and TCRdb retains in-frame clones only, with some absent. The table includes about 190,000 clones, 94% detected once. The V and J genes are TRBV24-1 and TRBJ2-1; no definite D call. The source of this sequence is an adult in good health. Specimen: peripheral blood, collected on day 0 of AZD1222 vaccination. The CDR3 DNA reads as TGTGCCACCAGTGATCCGACCGGCGAGAATCCCTACAATGAGCAGTTCTTC. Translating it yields CATSDPTGENPYNEQFF.